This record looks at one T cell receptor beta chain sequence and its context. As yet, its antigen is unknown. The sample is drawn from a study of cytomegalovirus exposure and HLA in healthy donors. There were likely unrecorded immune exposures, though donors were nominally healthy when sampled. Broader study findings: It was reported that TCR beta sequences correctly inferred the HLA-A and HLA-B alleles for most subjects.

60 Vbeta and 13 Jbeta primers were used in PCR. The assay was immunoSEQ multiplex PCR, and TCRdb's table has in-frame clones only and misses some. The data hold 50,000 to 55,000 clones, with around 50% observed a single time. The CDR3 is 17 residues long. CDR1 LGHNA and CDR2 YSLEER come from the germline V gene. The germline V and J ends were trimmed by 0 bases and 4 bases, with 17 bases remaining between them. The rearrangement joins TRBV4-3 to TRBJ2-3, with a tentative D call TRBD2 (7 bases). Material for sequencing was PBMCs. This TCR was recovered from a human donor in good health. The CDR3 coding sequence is TGCGCCAGCAGCCAAGATCGGAGGGGGGGCCTTGCAGATACGCAGTATTTT. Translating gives CASSQDRRGGLADTQYF.